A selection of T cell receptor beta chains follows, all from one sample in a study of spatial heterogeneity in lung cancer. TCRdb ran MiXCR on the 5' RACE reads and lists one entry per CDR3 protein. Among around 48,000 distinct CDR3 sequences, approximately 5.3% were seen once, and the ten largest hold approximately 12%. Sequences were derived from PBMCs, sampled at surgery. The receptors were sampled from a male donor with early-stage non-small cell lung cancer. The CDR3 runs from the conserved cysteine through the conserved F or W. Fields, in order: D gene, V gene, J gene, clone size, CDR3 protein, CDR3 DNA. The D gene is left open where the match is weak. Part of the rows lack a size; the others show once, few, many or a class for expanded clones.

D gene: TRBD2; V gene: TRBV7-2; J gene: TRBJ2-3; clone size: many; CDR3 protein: CASSLRLAGGRGTDTQYF; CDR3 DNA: TGTGCCAGCAGCCTCCGGTTAGCGGGAGGGCGTGGCACAGATACGCAGTATTTT
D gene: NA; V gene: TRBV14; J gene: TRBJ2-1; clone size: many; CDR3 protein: CASSLDWYNEQFF; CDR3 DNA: TGTGCCAGCAGCCTAGACTGGTACAATGAGCAGTTCTTC
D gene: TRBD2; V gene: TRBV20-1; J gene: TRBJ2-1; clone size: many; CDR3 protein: CSAPAGTSGGNEQFF; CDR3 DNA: TGCAGTGCTCCCGCCGGGACTAGCGGAGGGAATGAGCAGTTCTTC
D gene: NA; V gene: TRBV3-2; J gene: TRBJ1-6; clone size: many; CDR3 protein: CASSQEAKSHYNSPLHF; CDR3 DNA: TGTGCCAGCAGCCAAGAGGCGAAATCCCATTATAATTCACCCCTCCACTTT
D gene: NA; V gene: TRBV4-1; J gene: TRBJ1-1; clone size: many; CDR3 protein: CASSHPIQGPEAFF; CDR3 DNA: TGCGCCAGCAGCCATCCAATCCAGGGGCCTGAAGCTTTCTTT
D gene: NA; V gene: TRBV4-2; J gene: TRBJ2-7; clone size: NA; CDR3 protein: CASSPGPSSYEQYF; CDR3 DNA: TGTGCCAGCAGCCCTGGGCCTAGCTCCTACGAGCAGTACTTC
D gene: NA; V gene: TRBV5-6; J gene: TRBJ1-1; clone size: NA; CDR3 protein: CASSPSRRFMNTEAFF; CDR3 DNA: TGTGCCAGCAGCCCTAGCAGGAGATTCATGAACACTGAAGCTTTCTTT
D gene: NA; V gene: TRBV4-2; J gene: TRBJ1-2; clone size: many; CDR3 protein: CASSQEVQELYGYTF; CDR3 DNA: TGTGCCAGCAGCCAAGAAGTACAGGAGTTATATGGCTACACCTTC
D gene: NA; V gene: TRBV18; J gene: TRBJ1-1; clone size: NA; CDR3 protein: CASSRYGRRNTEAFF; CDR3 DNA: TGTGCCAGCTCGCGATATGGACGGAGGAACACTGAAGCTTTCTTT
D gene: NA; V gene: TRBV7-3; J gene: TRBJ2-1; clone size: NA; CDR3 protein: CASSLTVGYNEQFF; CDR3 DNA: TGTGCCAGCAGCTTAACTGTGGGCTACAATGAGCAGTTCTTC
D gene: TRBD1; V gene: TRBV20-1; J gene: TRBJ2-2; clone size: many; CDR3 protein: CSARQGQNTGELFF; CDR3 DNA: TGCAGTGCTCGACAGGGACAGAACACCGGGGAGCTGTTTTTT
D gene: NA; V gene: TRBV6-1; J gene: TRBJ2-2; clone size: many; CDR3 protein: CATGPNTGELFF; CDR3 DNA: TGTGCCACCGGCCCGAACACCGGGGAGCTGTTTTTT
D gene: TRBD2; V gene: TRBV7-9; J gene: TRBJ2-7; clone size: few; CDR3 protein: CASSLKGLAGDEQYF; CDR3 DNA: TGTGCCAGCAGCTTAAAGGGACTAGCGGGAGACGAGCAGTACTTC
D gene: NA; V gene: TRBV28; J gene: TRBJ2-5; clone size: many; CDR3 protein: CASSRQIEETQYF; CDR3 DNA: TGTGCCAGTAGCCGTCAGATCGAAGAGACCCAGTACTTC
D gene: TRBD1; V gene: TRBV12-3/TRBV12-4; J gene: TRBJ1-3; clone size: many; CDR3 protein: CASSHHRGLAGNTIYF; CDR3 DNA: TGTGCCAGCAGTCACCACAGGGGGCTTGCAGGAAACACCATATATTTT
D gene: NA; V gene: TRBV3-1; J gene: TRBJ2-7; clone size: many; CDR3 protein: CASSPGLVFYEQYF; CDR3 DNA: TGTGCCAGCAGCCCGGGGCTAGTTTTCTACGAGCAGTACTTC
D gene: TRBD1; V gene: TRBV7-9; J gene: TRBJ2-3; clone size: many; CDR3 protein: CASSPPGQGRKATQYF; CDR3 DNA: TGTGCCAGCAGCCCTCCGGGACAGGGGAGAAAAGCTACGCAGTATTTT
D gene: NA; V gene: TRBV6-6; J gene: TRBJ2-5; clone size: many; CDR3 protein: CASSYSAAGETQYF; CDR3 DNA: TGTGCCAGCAGTTACTCAGCGGCCGGAGAGACCCAGTACTTC
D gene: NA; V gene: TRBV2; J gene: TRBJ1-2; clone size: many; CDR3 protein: CASTGYYGYTF; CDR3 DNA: TGTGCCAGCACAGGGTACTATGGCTACACCTTC
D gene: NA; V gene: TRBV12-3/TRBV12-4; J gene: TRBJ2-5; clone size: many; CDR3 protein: CASSFGSKETQYF; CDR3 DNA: TGTGCCAGCAGTTTCGGGTCAAAAGAGACCCAGTACTTC